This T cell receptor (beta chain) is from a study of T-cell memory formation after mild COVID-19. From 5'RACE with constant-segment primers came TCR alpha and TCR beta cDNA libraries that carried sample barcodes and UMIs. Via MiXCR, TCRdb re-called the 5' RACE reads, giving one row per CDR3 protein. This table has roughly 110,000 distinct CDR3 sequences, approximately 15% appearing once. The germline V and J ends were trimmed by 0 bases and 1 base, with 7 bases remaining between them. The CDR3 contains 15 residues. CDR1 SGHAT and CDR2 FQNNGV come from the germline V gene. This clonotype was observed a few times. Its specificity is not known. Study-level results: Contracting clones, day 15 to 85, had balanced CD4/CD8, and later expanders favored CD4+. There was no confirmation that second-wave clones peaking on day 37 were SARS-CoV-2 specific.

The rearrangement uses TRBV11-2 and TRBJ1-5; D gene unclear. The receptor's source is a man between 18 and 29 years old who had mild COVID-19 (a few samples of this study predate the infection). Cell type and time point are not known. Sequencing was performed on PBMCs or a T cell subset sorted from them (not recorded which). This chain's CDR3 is CASSLDSGSNQPQHF. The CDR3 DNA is TGTGCCAGCAGCTTAGATTCGGGGAGCAATCAGCCCCAGCATTTT.